The 19 T cell receptor beta chains listed next were all sequenced from one sample in a study of PD-1 blockade in classical Hodgkin lymphoma. Specified time point: cycle 4 day 1 (C4D1), after less than seven weeks of nivolumab. In every patient, relapse followed autologous stem cell transplantation, while exposure to brentuximab vedotin differed. Purified CD4+ T cells were obtained from thawed PBMCs through magnetic negative selection. Profiled with immunoSEQ multiplex PCR; TCRdb holds only in-frame clones, not every one. Of more than 25,000 clones detected, 65% to 85% appear once; the ten largest clones hold approximately 0.62%. This material consisted of CD4+ T cells from blood, taken before the fourth cycle of nivolumab. The receptors stem from a human donor with classical Hodgkin lymphoma.

As concerns this clone: Other DNA sequences of this sample code for an identical CDR3. This chain links TRBV5-1 with TRBJ2-2, with D possibly being TRBD2 (5 bases). The CDR3 has 14 amino acids. The V end was cut by 0 bases, the J end by 5 bases, with 8 bases between. Germline CDR1 SGHRS, CDR2 YFSETQ. The CDR3 loop is CASSLEGGTGELFF. CDR3 DNA sequence: TGCGCCAGCAGCTTGGAAGGCGGGACCGGGGAGCTGTTTTTT.

The J gene is TRBJ2-3, the V gene TRBV9; 9 bases line up with TRBD1. With V trimmed by 1 base and J by 4 bases, 4 bases remained unmatched. The CDR3 is 15 residues long. The germline V gene has CDR1 SGDLS and CDR2 YYNGEE. CDR3 region: CASSVRTGVPDTQYF. CDR3 coding DNA: TGTGCCAGCAGCGTACGGACAGGGGTCCCAGATACGCAGTATTTT.

The rearrangement uses TRBV18 and TRBJ2-3; 8 positions match TRBD2. Losses at the gene ends were 5 bases for V and 1 base for J; bases not matched to a gene: 5. The CDR3 length is 15 residues. The germline V gene has CDR1 KGHSH and CDR2 LQKENI. CDR3 amino acids: CASSTFGGGTDTQYF. In DNA, the CDR3 is TGTGCCAGCTCAACGTTCGGGGGGGGCACAGATACGCAGTATTTT.

This chain links TRBV28 with TRBJ1-1; possibly TRBD1 for D (5 bases). The CDR3 totals 13 residues. Deletions cut 2 bases from V and 7 bases from J, with 11 bases between. Germline V gives CDR1 MDHEN, CDR2 SYDVKM. CDR3 DNA: TGTGCCAGCAGTTTAGTGACAGCAATTGAAGCTTTCTTT. Translated: CASSLVTAIEAFF. Variable domain in full (rest from reference TRBV28 and TRBJ1-1): DVKVTQSSRYLVKRTGEKVFLECVQDMDHENMFWYRQDPGLGLRLIYFSYDVKMKEKGDIPEGYSVSREKKERFSLILESASTNQTSMYLCASSLVTAIEAFFGQGTRLTVV.

The J gene is TRBJ1-1, the V gene TRBV7-9, with D hard to call. Germline V lookup: CDR1 SEHNR, CDR2 FQNEAQ (reference sequence). The CDR3 is 16 residues long. V lost 3 bases and J 0 bases, leaving 14 bases between the germline ends. The CDR3 reads CASSLAVGIMNTEAFF. DNA of the CDR3: TGTGCCAGCAGCTTGGCGGTTGGTATAATGAACACTGAAGCTTTCTTT. Full variable domain (outside the CDR3, taken from reference TRBV7-9 and TRBJ1-1): DTGVSQNPRHKITKRGQNVTFRCDPISEHNRLYWYRQTLGQGPEFLTYFQNEAQLEKSRLLSDRFSAERPKGSFSTLEIQRTEQGDSAMYLCASSLAVGIMNTEAFFGQGTRLTVV.

The rearrangement uses TRBV5-1 and TRBJ2-2; 7 nucleotides align to TRBD1. The CDR3 consists of 15 residues. Germline V gene data show CDR1 as SGHRS and CDR2 as YFSETQ. With V trimmed by 0 bases and J by 6 bases, 5 bases remained unmatched. The CDR3 loop is CASSLGRQGAGELFF. The CDR3 DNA is TGCGCCAGCAGCTTGGGGCGACAGGGCGCCGGGGAGCTGTTTTTT. The entire variable domain, with the rest obtained from reference TRBV5-1 and TRBJ2-2, is as follows: KAGVTQTPRYLIKTRGQQVTLSCSPISGHRSVSWYQQTPGQGLQFLFEYFSETQRNKGNFPGRFSGRQFSNSRSEMNVSTLELGDSALYLCASSLGRQGAGELFFGEGSRLTVL.

The chain combines TRBV7-2 with TRBJ2-3; D ambiguous. V was clipped by 3 bases and J by 0 bases, with 7 bases between them. The CDR3 contains 14 residues. Per the germline V gene, CDR1 is SGHTA and CDR2 is FQGNSA. The CDR3 sequence is CASSFSPSTDTQYF. The CDR3 DNA reads as TGTGCCAGCAGCTTCTCTCCTAGCACAGATACGCAGTATTTT.

The rearrangement joins TRBV5-6 to TRBJ2-2; D perhaps matches TRBD2 (5 bases). CDR1 and CDR2 (germline): SGHDT, YYEEEE. V dropped 4 bases and J dropped 1 base, with 23 bases sitting between them. CDR3 length equals 19 residues. The CDR3 reads CASSRPWERWRQNTGELFF. CDR3 DNA sequence: TGTGCCAGCAGCCGGCCTTGGGAGAGGTGGAGACAGAACACCGGGGAGCTGTTTTTT.

The J gene is TRBJ1-2, the V gene TRBV6-4; no firm D call. Trimming left V 2 bases short and J 8 bases short, with 18 bases between. This CDR3 comprises 15 residues. Germline V gives CDR1 MRHNA, CDR2 SNTAGT. Written as DNA, the CDR3 is TGTGCCAGCAGTGACCGCAAAGGGTCCTCTAGGGGCTACACCTTC. Residues: CASSDRKGSSRGYTF.

This clone was found a few times. The chain carries TRBV27 and TRBJ2-5; 10 nucleotides align to TRBD1. The CDR3 runs to 15 residues. CDR1 is MNHEY and CDR2 is SMNVEV in the germline V gene (reference sequence). J was trimmed by 7 bases and V by 3 bases; bases with no gene match: 8. CDR3 sequence: CASSFRTGGDGTQYF. The CDR3 bases are TGTGCCAGCAGTTTCAGGACAGGGGGGGACGGGACCCAGTACTTC.

The chain recombines TRBV6-6 with TRBJ2-7, with TRBD1 matching over 11 bases. The CDR3 is made up of 15 amino acids. The germline gives CDR1 MNHNY, CDR2 SVGAGI (reference sequence). V shed 4 bases, J shed 3 bases, and the junction held 5 bases outside the gene matches. The CDR3 is CASSSKGQGDYEQYF. The CDR3 DNA reads TGTGCCAGCAGTTCTAAGGGACAGGGGGACTACGAGCAGTACTTC.

The J gene is TRBJ1-2, the V gene TRBV6-6, with D maybe TRBD1 (6 bases). Per the germline V gene, CDR1 is MNHNY and CDR2 is SVGAGI (reference sequence). The CDR3 length is 12 residues. Trimming pared 5 bases from V and 6 bases from J, leaving 10 bases between. The CDR3 sequence is CASSLDRHGYTF. CDR3 in DNA: TGTGCCAGCAGTCTAGACAGGCATGGCTACACCTTC.

This chain links TRBV6-5 with TRBJ2-7; a weak D match, TRBD2 (6 bases). Germline assignment: CDR1 MNHEY and CDR2 SVGAGI. Trimming pared 5 bases from V and 3 bases from J, leaving 17 bases between. CDR3 length: 15 amino acids. CDR3: CASSLTGTEYYEQYF. CDR3 in DNA: TGTGCCAGCAGTCTCACCGGGACTGAATACTACGAGCAGTACTTC.

This chain joins TRBV7-9 and TRBJ1-6; D is unclear. From germline, CDR1 is SEHNR and CDR2 FQNEAQ (reference sequence). Deletions cut 3 bases from V and 8 bases from J, with 11 bases between. CDR3 size: 14 residues. The CDR3 DNA is TGTGCCAGCAGCTTTTACGGGTTGGATTCACCCCTCCACTTT. Residues: CASSFYGLDSPLHF.

On this clone itself: One junction end does not reproduce the germline sequence, and a read error may be involved. The V call is TRBV6-1, the J call TRBJ2-7; D call uncertain. The CDR3 is 15 residues long. The germline CDR1 and CDR2 sequences are MNHNS and SASEGT. CDR3 region: CASTETDGYSYEQYF. Written as DNA, the CDR3 is TGTGCCAGCACTGAAACGGACGGCTACTCCTACGAGCAGTACTTC.

V usage is TRBV5-1 and J usage is TRBJ1-5; no definite D call. The CDR3 has 14 amino acids. Deletions cut 4 bases from V and 2 bases from J, with 10 bases between. The germline V gene has CDR1 SGHRS and CDR2 YFSETQ. CDR3 nucleotides: TGCGCCAGCAGCGCCTCATGGGGCAATCAGCCCCAGCATTTT. Translating gives CASSASWGNQPQHF.

The rearrangement uses TRBV10-3 and TRBJ1-1; 10 positions match TRBD1. Losses at the gene ends were 4 bases for V and 4 bases for J; bases not matched to a gene: 0. The CDR3 has 13 residues. The germline gives CDR1 ENHRY, CDR2 SYGVKD. This CDR3 is CAISGTGGTEAFF. In DNA form, the CDR3 reads TGTGCCATCAGTGGGACAGGGGGCACTGAAGCTTTCTTT.

This clone was seen more than once but under ten times. This chain joins TRBV2 and TRBJ1-6; a possible D gene is TRBD1 (6 bases). CDR1 and CDR2 (germline): SNHLY, FYNNEI. Trimming shortened V by 5 bases and J by 10 bases, and 18 bases separated the two germline ends. This CDR3 contains 15 residues. The CDR3 nucleotides read TGTGCCAGCAGTCCTACAGGGTCGGTGGGATCACCCCTCCACTTT. It encodes CASSPTGSVGSPLHF.

This clone was observed a handful of times. The rearrangement links TRBV2 to TRBJ1-4; D is unclear. Trimming stripped 6 bases from V and 2 bases from J, with 16 bases between. The CDR3 is 16 amino acids. Germline V gene data show CDR1 as SNHLY and CDR2 as FYNNEI. The CDR3 loop reads CASRGYSVSTNEKLFF. The DNA for the CDR3 is TGTGCCAGCAGGGGGTACAGCGTTTCGACTAATGAAAAACTGTTTTTT. The complete variable domain, with remaining parts taken from reference TRBV2 and TRBJ1-4, reads EPEVTQTPSHQVTQMGQEVILRCVPISNHLYFYWYRQILGQKVEFLVSFYNNEISEKSEIFDDQFSVERPDGSNFTLKIRSTKLEDSAMYFCASRGYSVSTNEKLFFGSGTQLSVL.